The clone carrying this T cell receptor (beta chain) was seen many times. The J segment lost 0 bases and the V segment lost 5 bases, leaving 4 bases of the junction unmatched. This CDR3 is built from 15 residues. Per germline, CDR1 SEHNR and CDR2 FQNEAQ (reference sequence). The time point here: before trial treatment. Patients with advanced, tumor-infiltrating lymphocyte-negative solid tumors were eligible. The record originates from a study of low-dose radiotherapy and immunotherapy resistance in tumors. Study-level information: Treatment consisted of nivolumab 240 mg every two weeks and ipilimumab 1 mg/kg every six weeks, given intravenously to patients. Patients received 300 mg of oral aspirin each day across four cycles, commencing on cycle 1 day 1.

Priming of first-strand cDNA relied on TRAV- and TRBV-specific primers (covering alpha and beta chains). TCR amplification used roughly 20 PCR cycles, a constant-region primer and a V-primer adapter. TCRdb passed the reads through MiXCR, listing each CDR3 protein once. The sample records 55,000 to 80,000 distinct CDR3 sequences, approximately 25% being singletons. The V call is TRBV7-9, the J call TRBJ2-7; 10 nucleotides match TRBD1. The TCR originated in a male donor with rectosigmoid adenocarcinoma. The specimen was PBMCs, collected before treatment. The CDR3 DNA reads TGTGCCAGCAGCCCCCGGGACAGGGGCTCCTACGAGCAGTACTTC. This translates into CASSPRDRGSYEQYF.